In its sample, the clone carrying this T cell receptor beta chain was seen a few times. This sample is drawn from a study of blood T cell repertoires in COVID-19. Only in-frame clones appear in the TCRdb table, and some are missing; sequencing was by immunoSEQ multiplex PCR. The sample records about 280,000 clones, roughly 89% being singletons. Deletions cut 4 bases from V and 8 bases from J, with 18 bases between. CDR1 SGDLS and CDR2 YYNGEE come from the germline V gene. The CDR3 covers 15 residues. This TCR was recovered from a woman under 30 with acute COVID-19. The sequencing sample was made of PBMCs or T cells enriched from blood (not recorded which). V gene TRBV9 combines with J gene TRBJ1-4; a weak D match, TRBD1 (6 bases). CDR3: CASSPWKGGQEKLFF. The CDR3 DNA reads TGTGCCAGCAGCCCCTGGAAGGGGGGGCAGGAAAAACTGTTTTTT.